The entry below describes one TCR beta chain. Its matching antigen is unknown. In germline, CDR1 is GTSNPN, CDR2 SVGIG (reference sequence). This CDR3 spans 14 amino acids. The V end was cut by 3 bases, the J end by 1 base, with 13 bases between. This specimen comes from a study of beta chain features in type 1 diabetes. Expressed TCRB transcripts were sequenced because the isolated RNA had all been reverse transcribed beforehand. The table came from immunoSEQ multiplex PCR; TCRdb's copy has only in-frame clones and leaves some out. The sample has about 300,000 clones, approximately 8.1% seen once. Study-wide results and caveats: Patients and controls would be equally affected if PCR favored shorter templates.

Sequences were obtained from central memory CD4+ T cells from blood. The chain joins TRBV30 to TRBJ2-7; tentative D call: TRBD1 (8 bases). This receptor was taken from a woman aged 18-35 years in good health. CDR3 protein: CAWSTGGDSYEQYF. DNA of the CDR3: TGTGCCTGGAGCACAGGGGGGGATTCCTACGAGCAGTACTTC.